This T cell receptor (beta chain) was found in a study of T cell responses to AZD1222 COVID-19 vaccine. Sequencing was performed with immunoSEQ multiplex PCR; in TCRdb, only in-frame clones are kept and a portion is missing. The data contain about 67,000 clones, around 80% of them singletons. As regards this clone: Its antigen is undetermined.

The study's findings and limits: It should be noted that donors were predominantly white British and more often female, and clonal diversity was possibly underestimated. Researchers report vaccine-associated CD4 TCRs spanning spike, with dominance at 160-218 and 743-854. Of the AZD1222 recipients, only six were seropositive at baseline. A rise in Spike-specific TCR breadth and depth followed two AZD1222 doses.

The germline V gene encodes CDR1 MNHNS and CDR2 SASEGT. The CDR3 has 14 amino acids. Deletions cut 3 bases from V and 6 bases from J, with 12 bases between. The source was peripheral blood, collected on day 0 of AZD1222 vaccination. This sequence joins TRBV6-1 and TRBJ2-1; maybe TRBD2 (6 bases). The receptor was derived from an adult in good health. As DNA, the CDR3 is TGTGCCAGCAGTGAGTATCCAGCGGGCAATGAGCAGTTCTTC. It specifies CASSEYPAGNEQFF.